The 22 T cell receptor beta chains reported below all come from one sample, sequenced in a study of CD8 T cells in Susac syndrome. Random hexamers were used to reverse transcribe the RNA input (roughly 0.5 to 1 ug). MiXCR was run by TCRdb on the immunoSEQ multiplex PCR reads, yielding one entry per CDR3 protein. The sample lists about 160,000 distinct CDR3 sequences, around 94% occurring once. The source material was CD4+ T cells from PBMCs. These receptors all come from a human donor with multiple sclerosis.

The chain joins TRBV29-1 to TRBJ2-5, with D perhaps matching TRBD2 (5 bases). The germline V gene has CDR1 SQVTM and CDR2 ANQGSEA. Trimming removed 2 bases at V and 4 bases at J, with 11 bases between. The CDR3 totals 13 residues. The CDR3 reads CSVEMEDGETQYF. In nucleotides, the CDR3 is TGCAGCGTTGAAATGGAGGATGGAGAGACCCAGTACTTC.

The chain recombines TRBV30 with TRBJ2-1; 8 bases match TRBD2. This CDR3 comprises 15 residues. The junction had 10 bases not matched to a gene; V was cut back by 5 bases and J by 4 bases. Germline lookup yields CDR1 GTSNPN and CDR2 SVGIG (reference sequence). The CDR3 bases are TGTGCCTGGTCTTACGCGACTAGCGCATACAATGAGCAGTTCTTC. It specifies CAWSYATSAYNEQFF.

The CDR3: CSAGGGSGNIQYF. The CDR3 coding sequence is TGCAGCGCAGGGGGGGGGAGTGGAAACATTCAGTACTTC. The J gene is TRBJ2-4, the V gene TRBV29-1; tentatively, D is TRBD1 or TRBD2 (7 bases each). This CDR3 has 13 residues. The germline V gene encodes CDR1 SQVTM and CDR2 ANQGSEA. The germline V and J ends were trimmed by 7 bases and 6 bases, with 16 bases remaining between them.

The chain couples TRBV7-2 to TRBJ1-1; weak D call: TRBD1 (5 bases). The V end lost 5 bases, the J end lost 1 base, and 8 bases lay between the germline ends. The CDR3 runs to 13 residues. CDR1 and CDR2 from the germline V gene are SGHTA and FQGNSA. CDR3 sequence reads: CASSRGTNTEAFF. The DNA for the CDR3 is TGTGCCAGCAGCCGCGGGACGAACACTGAAGCTTTCTTT.

The rearrangement joins TRBV3-1 to TRBJ1-5, with D perhaps TRBD1 (5 bases). CDR3 length: 16 residues. CDR1 LGHDT and CDR2 YNNKEL come from the germline V gene (reference sequence). Trimming pared 0 bases from V and 0 bases from J, leaving 9 bases between. This CDR3 is CASSQDTGNSNQPQHF. DNA for the CDR3: TGTGCCAGCAGCCAAGATACAGGTAATAGCAATCAGCCCCAGCATTTT.

The rearrangement joins TRBV6-5 to TRBJ1-1, with D possibly matching TRBD1 (6 bases). CDR3 size: 11 residues. V was trimmed by 5 bases and J by 10 bases, leaving 11 bases between them. Germline V gene sequence: CDR1 MNHEY, CDR2 SVGAGI. The CDR3 region is CASSQGGRAFF. The DNA for the CDR3 is TGTGCCAGCAGTCAAGGGGGGCGAGCTTTCTTT.

The CDR3 spells CASSPKSGIAYEQYF. CDR3 coding DNA: TGTGCCAGCTCACCTAAAAGCGGGATTGCCTACGAGCAGTACTTC. V and J are TRBV18 and TRBJ2-7; 7 bases are a match to TRBD2. Germline CDR1 is KGHSH and CDR2 is LQKENI. Trimming at V came to 3 bases and at J to 2 bases, leaving 7 bases not matched to a gene. The CDR3 is 15 amino acids.

The chain is built from TRBV27 and TRBJ1-2; D is unresolved. V lost 5 bases, J lost 4 bases, and 14 bases lay in between. This CDR3 is 14 amino acids long. Germline V gene sequence: CDR1 MNHEY, CDR2 SMNVEV (reference sequence). The CDR3 loop reads CASSPRVEGYGYTF. The CDR3 coding sequence is TGTGCCAGCAGTCCTCGGGTGGAGGGCTATGGCTACACCTTC.

The chain has TRBV20-1 and TRBJ2-3; D ambiguous. Germline CDR1 is DFQATT and CDR2 is SNEGSKA (reference sequence). V dropped 6 bases and J dropped 3 bases, with 7 bases sitting between them. The CDR3 runs to 11 residues. The CDR3 sequence: CSAPITDTQYF. CDR3 nucleotide sequence: TGCAGTGCCCCGATTACAGATACGCAGTATTTT.

This clonotype was observed a single time. V usage is TRBV19 and J usage is TRBJ2-6; weak D call: TRBD1 (6 bases). Looked up from germline, CDR1 is LNHDA and CDR2 is SQIVND (reference sequence). The CDR3 spans 15 residues. The V and J ends lost 4 bases and 8 bases respectively, with 15 bases between them. The CDR3 reads CASSTQTGRPNVLTF. CDR3 bases: TGTGCCAGTAGTACCCAAACAGGGCGGCCCAACGTCCTGACTTTC.

The chain combines TRBV12-3 or TRBV12-4 with TRBJ2-7, with no clear D. The CDR3 runs to 13 residues. Trimming removed 5 bases at V and 3 bases at J, with 11 bases between. CDR3 residues: CASSPGPIYEQYF. The DNA of the CDR3 is TGTGCCAGCAGTCCCGGACCGATCTACGAGCAGTACTTC.

V usage is TRBV24-1 and J usage is TRBJ2-1; TRBD2 is a possible D gene (5 bases). This CDR3 has 15 residues. Per germline, CDR1 KGHDR and CDR2 SFDVKD. The ends were cut back, 3 bases at V and 4 bases at J, with 12 bases in the middle. The DNA for the CDR3 is TGTGCCACCAGTGATATAGCGAAGACATACAATGAGCAGTTCTTC. It specifies CATSDIAKTYNEQFF.

This clonotype was seen only once. The chain couples TRBV15 to TRBJ1-3; D unresolved. The CDR3 totals 15 residues. V lost 2 bases and J 0 bases, leaving 8 bases between the germline ends. Germline V CDR1 and CDR2: LNHNV, YYDKDF (reference sequence). CDR3 nucleotide sequence: TGTGCCACCAGCAGACGACTGAGCTCTGGAAACACCATATATTTT. Translating it yields CATSRRLSSGNTIYF.

CDR3 in amino acids: CASSTNHGVTYEQYF. The CDR3 DNA reads TGTGCCAGCTCAACAAACCATGGGGTAACCTACGAGCAGTACTTC. V gene TRBV18 combines with J gene TRBJ2-7; no reliable D call. The CDR3 sequence is 15 residues long. CDR1 and CDR2 from the germline V gene are KGHSH and LQKENI. Trimming removed 5 bases from V and 2 bases from J, with 16 bases in between.

This CDR3 is CASSLVGGREKLFF. Here the CDR3 DNA reads TGTGCCAGCAGCTTAGTAGGTGGAAGGGAAAAACTGTTTTTT. This chain connects TRBV7-2 to TRBJ1-4; D is uncertain. Germline V gene data show CDR1 as SGHTA and CDR2 as FQGNSA. V was cut by 1 base and J by 8 bases, with 11 bases left in between. This CDR3 is 14 amino acids long. Filled out from reference TRBV7-2 and TRBJ1-4, the complete variable domain reads GAGVSQSPSNKVTEKGKDVELRCDPISGHTALYWYRQSLGQGLEFLIYFQGNSAPDKSGLPSDRFSAERTGGSVSTLTIQRTQQEDSAVYLCASSLVGGREKLFFGSGTQLSVL.

The genes are TRBV3-1 and TRBJ2-1; 9 nucleotides align to TRBD2. Germline V gene lookup returns CDR1 LGHDT and CDR2 YNNKEL (reference sequence). J lost 7 bases, V lost 0 bases, and 7 bases had no gene match. The CDR3 sequence is 16 residues long. CDR3 region: CASSQDRGTSLNEQFF. As DNA, the CDR3 is TGTGCCAGCAGCCAAGATAGGGGGACTAGCCTGAATGAGCAGTTCTTC.

The rearrangement uses TRBV18 and TRBJ2-7; 11 positions match TRBD2. Germline assignment: CDR1 KGHSH and CDR2 LQKENI. Trimming took 2 bases from V and 5 from J; bases not matched to a gene: 5. This CDR3 has 15 amino acids. The CDR3 sequence: CASSPTSGSRNEQYF. The CDR3 DNA sequence: TGTGCCAGCTCACCAACTAGCGGGAGTCGCAACGAGCAGTACTTC.

The genes are TRBV5-6 and TRBJ1-2, with a weak D call TRBD1 (5 bases). CDR3 size: 14 residues. Trimming stripped 1 base from V and 7 bases from J, with 14 bases between. Looked up from germline, CDR1 is SGHDT and CDR2 is YYEEEE. Here the CDR3 reads CASSLSRAGRGYTF. For the CDR3, the DNA is TGTGCCAGCAGCTTGAGCAGGGCCGGTCGTGGCTACACCTTC.

The sample holds a few counts of this clonotype. The chain has TRBV14 and TRBJ1-1, with D possibly TRBD1 on 6 matching bases. Per germline, CDR1 SGHDN and CDR2 FVKESK. Trimming stripped 0 bases from V and 4 bases from J, with 12 bases between. This CDR3 contains 15 residues. The DNA of the CDR3 is TGTGCCAGCAGCCAAGATACAGGGAGGGGCACTGAAGCTTTCTTT. It codes for CASSQDTGRGTEAFF.

J is TRBJ2-7 and V is TRBV27, with D tentatively TRBD2 (5 bases). Germline V lookup: CDR1 MNHEY, CDR2 SMNVEV (reference sequence). The CDR3 extends over 13 amino acids. The V end was cut by 5 bases, the J end by 7 bases, with 15 bases between. The CDR3 loop reads CASSLFREMEQYF. CDR3 DNA sequence: TGTGCCAGCAGTCTATTCCGGGAAATGGAGCAGTACTTC.

The chain recombines TRBV10-3 with TRBJ2-5; 9 bases fit TRBD2. Germline V gene sequence: CDR1 ENHRY, CDR2 SYGVKD. The CDR3 runs 13 residues. The trim removed 2 bases at V and 5 bases at J, leaving 0 bases unmatched. This chain's CDR3 is CAISEGLAETQYF. Written as DNA, the CDR3 is TGTGCCATCAGTGAGGGACTAGCGGAGACCCAGTACTTC.

Only one count was recorded for this clonotype. The chain uses TRBV6-5 and TRBJ2-5; D perhaps matches TRBD2 (5 bases). V lost 6 bases and J lost 6, with 14 bases in between. The CDR3 totals 13 residues. The germline CDR1 and CDR2 sequences are MNHEY and SVGAGI. The CDR3 here is CASRSPRGKTQYF. DNA for the CDR3: TGTGCCAGCAGATCTCCCCGAGGGAAGACCCAGTACTTC.